Described below is a single T cell receptor (beta chain) sequence and its context. The sample belongs to a study of blood T cell repertoires in COVID-19. Overall study: Samples representing acute and convalescent COVID-19 were sourced from the United States, Italy and Spain. T cells, B-cell-depleted T cells, or PBMCs provided the cDNA or gDNA that served as material.

Clinical histories supplied by participants themselves formed the basis of cohort assignment. Source study methods: Reference gene primer amplification gave estimated nucleated cell counts. Using immunoSEQ multiplex PCR, the repertoire was profiled, and TCRdb retains in-frame clones only, with some absent. V, J and clone size reflect that table, while D and trimming were determined from the DNA. Altogether 130,000 to 150,000 clones are present, approximately 87% being singletons, with the ten largest covering about 11%. The CDR3 covers 14 residues. Germline-derived CDR1 and CDR2 are SNHLY and FYNNEI. The V end was cut by 1 base, the J end by 7 bases, with 11 bases between.

This clonotype was obtained from a man between 60 and 70 years old who had recovered from COVID-19. The rearrangement joins TRBV2 to TRBJ2-4; TRBD2 might be the D (6 bases). The sequenced sample consisted of PBMCs or T cells enriched from blood (not recorded which). DNA of the CDR3: TGTGCCAGCAGTGAAGGTCTAGCGAGGAACATTCAGTACTTC. Translated, it gives CASSEGLARNIQYF.